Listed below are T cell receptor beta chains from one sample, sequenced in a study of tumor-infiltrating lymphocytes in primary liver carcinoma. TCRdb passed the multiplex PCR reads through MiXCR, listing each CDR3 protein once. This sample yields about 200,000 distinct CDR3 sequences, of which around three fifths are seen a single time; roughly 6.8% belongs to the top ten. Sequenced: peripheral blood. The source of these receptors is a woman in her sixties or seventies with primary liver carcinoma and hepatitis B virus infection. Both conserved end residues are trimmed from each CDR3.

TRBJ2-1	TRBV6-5	ASRYSRQTNEQF
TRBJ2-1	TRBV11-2	ASSRPDRGGNQQF
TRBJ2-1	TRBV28	ASWNRQYNEQF
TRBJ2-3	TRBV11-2	VSSLTRGGTDTQY
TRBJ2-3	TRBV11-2	ANSFGLGHTDTQY
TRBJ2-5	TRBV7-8	ASSPSGTHIGETQY
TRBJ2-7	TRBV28	ATCLGGSSSYEQY
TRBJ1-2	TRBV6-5	ASTKSGGNGYT
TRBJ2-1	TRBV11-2	ASSLISAGEMGQF
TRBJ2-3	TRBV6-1	ASRYTSGRVDTQY
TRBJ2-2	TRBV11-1	ACSLNINTGELF
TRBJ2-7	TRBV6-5	ASRGVRSSYEQY
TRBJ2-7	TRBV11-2	ASCLDRGLVPEDY
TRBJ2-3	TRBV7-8	VSSRLGDTQY
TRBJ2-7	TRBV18	ASSQPSGGGEQY
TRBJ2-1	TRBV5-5	ASSKTSENEQF
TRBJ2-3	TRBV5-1	ASSFQEGADTQY
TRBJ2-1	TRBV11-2	ASSHLGRGGNEQF